This is a list of T cell receptor beta chains from one sample in a study of blood T cell repertoires in COVID-19. Assay: immunoSEQ multiplex PCR; the TCRdb copy retains only in-frame clones and omits some. In the table there are 200,000 to 250,000 clones, around nine tenths of which are singletons. Input material: PBMCs or T cells enriched from blood (not recorded which). The source is a man aged 25-45 years who had recovered from COVID-19. CDR3s include the opening cysteine and the closing phenylalanine or tryptophan. The order of the fields is J gene, clone size, CDR3 length, V gene, D gene, CDR3 protein, CDR3 DNA. A D gene is named only where the DNA matches it firmly. Only part of the rows carry a size: once, few, many, or a class if the clone is expanded.

TRBJ2-1 | NA | 18 | TRBV3-1/TRBV3-2 | TRBD2 | CASSQDSPGLAGLIEQFF | TGTGCCAGCAGCCAAGATTCCCCGGGACTAGCGGGATTGATTGAGCAGTTCTTC
TRBJ2-2 | NA | 16 | TRBV10-1 | NA | CASSEGQKGNTGELFF | TGCGCCAGCAGTGAAGGACAGAAAGGGAACACCGGGGAGCTGTTTTTT
TRBJ2-7 | NA | 14 | TRBV10-2 | TRBD1 | CASVRGRQSYEQYF | TGCGCCAGCGTAAGGGGGCGCCAATCCTACGAGCAGTACTTC
TRBJ2-7 | NA | 15 | TRBV6-5 | TRBD2 | CASSYLAERTYEQYF | TGTGCCAGCAGTTATCTAGCGGAACGTACCTACGAGCAGTACTTC
TRBJ1-2 | NA | 11 | TRBV23-1 | NA | CASSHGDGYTF | TGCGCCAGCAGTCACGGGGATGGCTACACCTTC
TRBJ1-5 | NA | 13 | TRBV6-6 | TRBD1 | CASNTGGGQPQHF | TGTGCCAGCAATACAGGGGGGGGTCAGCCCCAGCATTTT
TRBJ2-5 | NA | 14 | TRBV28 | NA | CASSLISERWTQYF | TGTGCCAGCAGTTTAATTTCCGAGAGGTGGACCCAGTACTTC
TRBJ1-1 | NA | 15 | TRBV14 | TRBD1 | CASSSQGAWFTEAFF | TGTGCCAGCAGCTCCCAGGGGGCTTGGTTCACTGAAGCTTTCTTT
TRBJ2-5 | NA | 12 | TRBV6-5 | NA | CALGSSRETQYF | TGTGCCCTCGGGTCCTCCCGGGAGACCCAGTACTTC
TRBJ1-2 | NA | 14 | TRBV2 | NA | CASSEALRGFGYTF | TGTGCCAGCAGTGAAGCGCTTCGAGGGTTCGGCTACACCTTC
TRBJ2-1 | NA | 16 | TRBV11-1 | TRBD2 | CASSAWTSGWSGEQFF | TGTGCCAGCAGCGCATGGACTAGCGGATGGTCGGGTGAGCAGTTCTTC
TRBJ1-2 | NA | 12 | TRBV6-5 | TRBD1 | CASSYGTGENIF | TGTGCCAGCAGTTACGGGACAGGGGAGAATATTTTC
TRBJ2-1 | NA | 17 | TRBV27 | NA | CASRISSGHTSWNEQFF | TGTGCCAGCAGAATAAGTAGCGGACACACGTCGTGGAATGAGCAGTTCTTC
TRBJ2-2 | few | 13 | TRBV5-1 | NA | CASSFQGDGELFF | TGCGCCAGCAGCTTTCAAGGAGACGGGGAGCTGTTTTTT
TRBJ2-7 | NA | 14 | TRBV10-2 | TRBD2 | CASKGGRMSYEQYF | TGCGCCAGCAAAGGCGGGAGGATGTCCTACGAGCAGTACTTC
TRBJ2-2 | few | 15 | TRBV5-1 | NA | CASSLGLASTGELFF | TGCGCCAGCAGCTTGGGCCTAGCCAGCACCGGGGAGCTGTTTTTT
TRBJ2-2 | NA | 14 | TRBV15 | NA | CATSFGSNTGELFF | TGTGCCACCAGTTTCGGGTCGAACACCGGGGAGCTGTTTTTT
TRBJ1-1 | NA | 12 | TRBV30 | NA | CAWNPAWTGAFF | TGTGCCTGGAATCCCGCGTGGACTGGGGCTTTCTTT
TRBJ2-2 | NA | 13 | TRBV12-3/TRBV12-4 | NA | CASSLPVSRELFF | TGTGCCAGCAGTCTCCCGGTTTCCCGGGAGCTGTTTTTT
TRBJ2-3 | NA | 19 | TRBV5-1 | TRBD2 | CASSLSTSGRMRHSRTQYF | TGCGCCAGCAGCTTGTCGACTAGCGGGAGGATGCGTCATTCGCGTACGCAGTATTTT
TRBJ2-1 | NA | 16 | TRBV28 | TRBD1 | CASSPLGDRWDNEQFF | TGTGCCAGCAGCCCACTTGGGGACAGATGGGACAATGAGCAGTTCTTC
TRBJ1-1 | NA | 12 | TRBV5-8 | TRBD1 | CASSFRDRGAFF | TGTGCCAGCAGCTTTCGGGACAGGGGAGCTTTCTTT
TRBJ1-3 | once | 13 | TRBV7-9 | NA | CASSYNEGNTIYF | TGTGCCAGCAGTTATAATGAGGGAAACACCATATATTTT
TRBJ2-1 | NA | 15 | TRBV6-5 | TRBD1 | CASSPWGPQGNEQFF | TGTGCCAGCAGTCCCTGGGGCCCACAGGGGAATGAGCAGTTCTTC
TRBJ2-7 | NA | 12 | TRBV9 | NA | CASTRQGNEQYF | TGTGCCAGCACGCGGCAGGGGAATGAGCAGTACTTC
TRBJ2-5 | NA | 12 | TRBV7-9 | TRBD1 | CASSFGTGEQYF | TGTGCCAGCAGCTTCGGGACAGGGGAACAGTACTTC
TRBJ1-5 | once | 14 | TRBV5-8 | NA | CASTSGQPNQPQHF | TGTGCCAGCACCTCGGGACAACCCAATCAGCCCCAGCATTTT
TRBJ2-3 | once | 16 | TRBV18 | TRBD1 | CASSATGTAMMDTQYF | TGTGCCAGCTCAGCTACCGGGACAGCGATGATGGATACGCAGTATTTT
TRBJ1-1 | NA | 14 | TRBV9 | NA | CASSGREGYTEAFF | TGTGCCAGCAGCGGCAGGGAAGGGTACACTGAAGCTTTCTTT
TRBJ1-2 | once | 14 | TRBV18 | NA | CASSPPSVHYGYTF | TGTGCCAGCTCACCACCCTCAGTACACTATGGCTACACCTTC
TRBJ2-3 | NA | 16 | TRBV5-1 | NA | CASSGGFSGSTDTQYF | TGCGCCAGCAGCGGGGGTTTTAGCGGAAGCACAGATACGCAGTATTTT
TRBJ2-7 | NA | 15 | TRBV19 | TRBD2 | CASSIVYGRAGEQYF | TGTGCCAGTAGTATAGTTTACGGGAGGGCAGGCGAGCAGTACTTC
TRBJ1-3 | NA | 13 | TRBV6-6 | NA | CASSEFAGNTIYF | TGTGCCAGCAGCGAGTTCGCCGGAAACACCATATATTTT
TRBJ2-2 | NA | 15 | TRBV5-4 | TRBD1 | CASSWQGVNTGELFF | TGTGCCAGCAGCTGGCAGGGGGTTAACACCGGGGAGCTGTTTTTT
TRBJ2-1 | medium-sized | 15 | TRBV6-4 | TRBD2 | CASSDSTSGSNEQFF | TGTGCCAGCAGTGACTCGACTAGCGGGAGCAATGAGCAGTTCTTC
TRBJ2-1 | NA | 15 | TRBV12-5 | NA | CASGLAPGSYNEQFF | TGTGCTAGTGGTTTGGCCCCGGGGTCCTACAATGAGCAGTTCTTC
TRBJ1-1 | few | 14 | TRBV7-8 | NA | CASSLGQGRKEAFF | TGTGCCAGCAGCTTAGGGCAGGGGAGAAAAGAAGCTTTCTTT
TRBJ2-5 | NA | 15 | TRBV9 | NA | CASSVSGFRAETQYF | TGTGCCAGCAGCGTAAGCGGGTTCAGGGCGGAGACCCAGTACTTC
TRBJ1-6 | NA | 14 | TRBV6-5 | NA | CASRTGYFGSPLHF | TGTGCCAGCAGGACTGGATACTTCGGTTCACCCCTCCACTTT
TRBJ1-1 | NA | 14 | TRBV23-1 | NA | CASSPTLGRAEAFF | TGCGCCAGCAGTCCTACCCTGGGCAGGGCTGAAGCTTTCTTT
TRBJ1-3 | NA | 15 | TRBV18 | NA | CASSSLAGNGNTIYF | TGTGCCAGCTCATCGTTGGCAGGAAACGGAAACACCATATATTTT
TRBJ2-7 | NA | 15 | TRBV6-2/TRBV6-3 | TRBD1 | CASSSLTGALYEQYF | TGTGCCAGCAGTTCGCTGACAGGGGCCCTCTACGAGCAGTACTTC
TRBJ1-1 | NA | 14 | TRBV28 | TRBD1 | CASRPGGARSEAFF | TGTGCCAGCAGGCCAGGGGGCGCGAGATCTGAAGCTTTCTTT
TRBJ2-7 | NA | 11 | TRBV25-1 | TRBD1 | CATGTAYEQYF | TGTGCCACCGGGACAGCCTACGAGCAGTACTTC
TRBJ1-5 | NA | 14 | TRBV4-1 | NA | CASSQVQGNQPQHF | TGCGCCAGCAGCCAAGTTCAGGGGAATCAGCCCCAGCATTTT
TRBJ1-3 | NA | 12 | TRBV7-2 | NA | CASTEPGNTIYF | TGTGCCAGCACCGAGCCCGGAAACACCATATATTTT
TRBJ1-1 | few | 12 | TRBV16 | NA | CASSRVNTEAFF | TGTGCCAGCAGTCGAGTGAACACTGAAGCTTTCTTT
TRBJ2-3 | once | 14 | TRBV18 | NA | CASATGMDSDTQYF | TGTGCCAGCGCCACAGGGATGGATTCAGATACGCAGTATTTT
TRBJ2-5 | NA | 13 | TRBV2 | NA | CASGLEVGETQYF | TGTGCCAGCGGCCTTGAGGTCGGAGAGACCCAGTACTTC
TRBJ1-3 | NA | 14 | TRBV30 | NA | CAWSVHTSGNTIYF | TGTGCCTGGAGTGTACATACCTCTGGAAACACCATATATTTT